This T cell receptor (beta chain) appears in the sequencing data of a study of cytomegalovirus exposure and HLA in healthy donors. Whole-study results and caveats: It was in a later analysis that TCR association rates were seen to vary by HLA locus, highest for DRB1 and lowest for HLA-C. Analysis performed later found roughly 18,000 TCR beta sequences associated with HLA alleles at 0.05 false discovery rate.

The PCR ran on 60 Vbeta and 13 Jbeta primers. The repertoire was sequenced with immunoSEQ multiplex PCR; TCRdb's copy has only in-frame clones and lacks some. This sample yields 150,000 to 180,000 clones, of which more than 60% are seen a single time; around 4.1% belongs to the top ten. V was clipped by 4 bases and J by 5 bases; unmatched bases: 3. Germline CDR1 is SGHRS and CDR2 is YFSETQ. The CDR3 covers 14 residues. In the case of this clone: Its antigen is still unknown.

Those who donated were healthy bone marrow donors. Likely unrecorded immune exposures existed in these nominally healthy donors. This chain uses TRBV5-1 with TRBJ2-7; 13 nucleotides match TRBD2. This clonotype was obtained from a woman aged 40 to 55 in good health and CMV-seronegative. Sequenced: PBMCs. CDR3 residues: CASSEGLAGDEQYF. In DNA form, the CDR3 reads TGCGCCAGCAGCGAAGGACTAGCGGGAGACGAGCAGTACTTC.